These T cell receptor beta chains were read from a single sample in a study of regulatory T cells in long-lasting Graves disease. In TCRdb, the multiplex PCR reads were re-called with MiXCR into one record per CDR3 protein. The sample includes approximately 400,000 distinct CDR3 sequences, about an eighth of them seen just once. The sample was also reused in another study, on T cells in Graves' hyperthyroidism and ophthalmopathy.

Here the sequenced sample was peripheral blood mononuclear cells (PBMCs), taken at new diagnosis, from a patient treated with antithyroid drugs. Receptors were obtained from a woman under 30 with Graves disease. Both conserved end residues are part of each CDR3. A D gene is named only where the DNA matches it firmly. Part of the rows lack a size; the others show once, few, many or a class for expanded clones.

CDR3 DNA: TGTGCCAGCAGCTTAGTACACGGAGATACGCAGTATTTT
CDR3 protein: CASSLVHGDTQYF
J gene: TRBJ2-3
V gene: TRBV7-2
D gene: -
clone size: -

CDR3 DNA: TGTGCCAGCAGCGGGGGTGTGGCGGCCCAGTACTTC
CDR3 protein: CASSGGVAAQYF
J gene: TRBJ2-5
V gene: TRBV5-4
D gene: -
clone size: -

CDR3 DNA: TGCAGTGCTATGAGGGGCGGGACTAGCACAGATACGCAGTATTTT
CDR3 protein: CSAMRGGTSTDTQYF
J gene: TRBJ2-3
V gene: TRBV20-1
D gene: -
clone size: many

CDR3 DNA: TGTGCCAGTAGCACCCGTTTTGGGGGCCACTATGGCTACACCTTC
CDR3 protein: CASSTRFGGHYGYTF
J gene: TRBJ1-2
V gene: TRBV19
D gene: -
clone size: few

CDR3 DNA: TGTGCCAGCAGTTTAGCGCAGGGTCTTGGCTACACCTTC
CDR3 protein: CASSLAQGLGYTF
J gene: TRBJ1-2
V gene: TRBV12-3/TRBV12-4
D gene: -
clone size: many

CDR3 DNA: TGTGCCAGCAGCCCCCCCCCGGCAGAAGAGACCCAGTACTTC
CDR3 protein: CASSPPPAEETQYF
J gene: TRBJ2-5
V gene: TRBV7-2
D gene: -
clone size: many

CDR3 DNA: TGCAGTGCTAGAGATTTGGGCGGTGGCAGGGGAGCTAGCGGGAGGGAGAACACCGGGGAGCTGTTTTTT
CDR3 protein: CSARDLGGGRGASGRENTGELFF
J gene: TRBJ2-2
V gene: TRBV20-1
D gene: TRBD2
clone size: -

CDR3 DNA: TGTGCCAGCAGCTTGAGAGGGACAGGTAGAGACATTCAGTACTTC
CDR3 protein: CASSLRGTGRDIQYF
J gene: TRBJ2-4
V gene: TRBV5-5
D gene: TRBD1
clone size: few

CDR3 DNA: TGTGCCAGCAGCCAAGGGACCGAAGTCGTTAAATATGGCTACACCTTC
CDR3 protein: CASSQGTEVVKYGYTF
J gene: TRBJ1-2
V gene: TRBV3-1
D gene: -
clone size: many

CDR3 DNA: TGTGCCAGCAGCTCAGGGACTAGCGGTCGATACAATGAGCAGTTCTTC
CDR3 protein: CASSSGTSGRYNEQFF
J gene: TRBJ2-1
V gene: TRBV7-2
D gene: TRBD2
clone size: many

CDR3 DNA: TGTGCCAGCAGTGTCCGGGACTCAGATAATGAAAAACTGTTTTTT
CDR3 protein: CASSVRDSDNEKLFF
J gene: TRBJ1-4
V gene: TRBV7-8
D gene: -
clone size: many

CDR3 DNA: TGTGCCAGCAGCAACCCGGGACAGCTCTCTTATGGCTACACCTTC
CDR3 protein: CASSNPGQLSYGYTF
J gene: TRBJ1-2
V gene: TRBV4-1
D gene: TRBD1
clone size: many

CDR3 DNA: TGTGCCAGCACCCCGTCCCCAATATCAACTAATGAAAAACTGTTTTTT
CDR3 protein: CASTPSPISTNEKLFF
J gene: TRBJ1-4
V gene: TRBV9
D gene: -
clone size: -

CDR3 DNA: TGTGCCACCAGATCCCGGGAAATAGGCACCGGGGAGCTGTTTTTT
CDR3 protein: CATRSREIGTGELFF
J gene: TRBJ2-2
V gene: TRBV24-1
D gene: -
clone size: many

CDR3 DNA: TGTGCCAGCAGGAGGGCCACCGGGGAGCTGTTTTTT
CDR3 protein: CASRRATGELFF
J gene: TRBJ2-2
V gene: TRBV2
D gene: -
clone size: many

CDR3 DNA: TGCAGTGCTACTGGGACTCCCAGCTCCTACAATGAGCAGTTCTTC
CDR3 protein: CSATGTPSSYNEQFF
J gene: TRBJ2-1
V gene: TRBV20-1
D gene: -
clone size: many

CDR3 DNA: TGCGCCAGCAGCCAAGCCTGGATACGGACAGGGGGCGCGGGGACCGGGGAGCTGTTTTTT
CDR3 protein: CASSQAWIRTGGAGTGELFF
J gene: TRBJ2-2
V gene: TRBV4-1
D gene: TRBD1
clone size: few

CDR3 DNA: TGTGCCAGCAGCGTACACTCCGGGACAGCTAACTATGGCTACACCTTC
CDR3 protein: CASSVHSGTANYGYTF
J gene: TRBJ1-2
V gene: TRBV9
D gene: TRBD1
clone size: few

CDR3 DNA: TGTGCCAGCAGCTTGGGTTTCGAGTCCTCTAAACCCCAGCATTTT
CDR3 protein: CASSLGFESSKPQHF
J gene: TRBJ1-5
V gene: TRBV5-6
D gene: -
clone size: many

CDR3 DNA: TGCGCCAGCAGCCCACTCACACAGGGTGCCTACGAGCAGTACTTC
CDR3 protein: CASSPLTQGAYEQYF
J gene: TRBJ2-7
V gene: TRBV4-1
D gene: -
clone size: few

CDR3 DNA: TGTGCCAGCAGCCTCCATGCACTTGGCACTGAAGCTTTCTTT
CDR3 protein: CASSLHALGTEAFF
J gene: TRBJ1-1
V gene: TRBV5-5
D gene: -
clone size: many

CDR3 DNA: TGCGCCAGCAGCTTATTCCCCGGGACAGCCTCTGGGGCCAACGTCCTGACTTTC
CDR3 protein: CASSLFPGTASGANVLTF
J gene: TRBJ2-6
V gene: TRBV5-1
D gene: TRBD1
clone size: few

CDR3 DNA: TGTGCCAGCAGTGAAGGGGACAGGACTAACTATGGCTACACCTTC
CDR3 protein: CASSEGDRTNYGYTF
J gene: TRBJ1-2
V gene: TRBV2
D gene: TRBD1
clone size: few

CDR3 DNA: TGCAGTGCAACCAACAGGGGGCGGGGAGAGACCCAGTACTTC
CDR3 protein: CSATNRGRGETQYF
J gene: TRBJ2-5
V gene: TRBV20-1
D gene: TRBD1
clone size: many

CDR3 DNA: TGTGCCAGCAGCTTATCCCTGACAGGGGGAAAGTCCGGGGAGCTGTTTTTT
CDR3 protein: CASSLSLTGGKSGELFF
J gene: TRBJ2-2
V gene: TRBV11-2
D gene: TRBD1
clone size: -

CDR3 DNA: TGTGCCAGCAGCCGAGGGGGAGGTTCAGATACGCAGTATTTT
CDR3 protein: CASSRGGGSDTQYF
J gene: TRBJ2-3
V gene: TRBV7-3
D gene: -
clone size: -

CDR3 DNA: TGTGCCAGCAGCTACATGGGCACCGGGGAGCTGTTTTTT
CDR3 protein: CASSYMGTGELFF
J gene: TRBJ2-2
V gene: TRBV7-2
D gene: -
clone size: -

CDR3 DNA: TGTGCCAGCATTCCGGAGGACAGGGCCCACGAGCAGTACTTC
CDR3 protein: CASIPEDRAHEQYF
J gene: TRBJ2-7
V gene: TRBV2
D gene: TRBD1
clone size: many

CDR3 DNA: TGTGCCAGCAGCACGACAGTTCAAGAGACCCAGTACTTC
CDR3 protein: CASSTTVQETQYF
J gene: TRBJ2-5
V gene: TRBV7-3
D gene: -
clone size: many

CDR3 DNA: TGTGCCAGCAGCCCCCTTTGGGGAGCCGACGGACTGACGTACAATGAGCAGTTCTTC
CDR3 protein: CASSPLWGADGLTYNEQFF
J gene: TRBJ2-1
V gene: TRBV7-2
D gene: -
clone size: many

CDR3 DNA: TGTGCCAGCATCACGACAGGGGGGCGACGAGGGACCCAGTACTTC
CDR3 protein: CASITTGGRRGTQYF
J gene: TRBJ2-5
V gene: TRBV28
D gene: TRBD1
clone size: many

CDR3 DNA: TGTGCCAGCTCACAACCGGGGGGAGGACAAGAGCCCCAGCATTTT
CDR3 protein: CASSQPGGGQEPQHF
J gene: TRBJ1-5
V gene: TRBV18
D gene: -
clone size: many

CDR3 DNA: TGTGCCAGCAGCTCGCCCCGTCCTAGCGTCCGAGAGACCCAGTACTTC
CDR3 protein: CASSSPRPSVRETQYF
J gene: TRBJ2-5
V gene: TRBV5-6
D gene: -
clone size: -

CDR3 DNA: TGCGCCAGCAGCCAGGAGCGGGCGCTGTACAATGAGCAGTTCTTC
CDR3 protein: CASSQERALYNEQFF
J gene: TRBJ2-1
V gene: TRBV4-3
D gene: -
clone size: many

CDR3 DNA: TGCAGTGCTAGCCTTGGCGGGGCTAGCAATCAGCCCCAGCATTTT
CDR3 protein: CSASLGGASNQPQHF
J gene: TRBJ1-5
V gene: TRBV20-1
D gene: -
clone size: few

CDR3 DNA: TGTGCCAGCAGTTGGGAGCTAGCGGCTCACACCGGGGAGCTGTTTTTT
CDR3 protein: CASSWELAAHTGELFF
J gene: TRBJ2-2
V gene: TRBV12-3/TRBV12-4
D gene: TRBD2
clone size: many

CDR3 DNA: TGTGCCAGCATTCCGAGGATTTCGGGCACAGATACGCAGTATTTT
CDR3 protein: CASIPRISGTDTQYF
J gene: TRBJ2-3
V gene: TRBV7-8
D gene: -
clone size: many

CDR3 DNA: TGTGCCAGCGCCCCAATTCCCGGGACAGGGAACAGCACAGATACGCAGTATTTT
CDR3 protein: CASAPIPGTGNSTDTQYF
J gene: TRBJ2-3
V gene: TRBV2
D gene: TRBD1
clone size: few

CDR3 DNA: TGTGCCAGCAGCTTGTACGGGGCCAACTATGGCTACACCTTC
CDR3 protein: CASSLYGANYGYTF
J gene: TRBJ1-2
V gene: TRBV7-9
D gene: -
clone size: -

CDR3 DNA: TGCAGTGCTAGTAGAGGGGAGGTTGGAAACATTCAGTACTTC
CDR3 protein: CSASRGEVGNIQYF
J gene: TRBJ2-4
V gene: TRBV20-1
D gene: -
clone size: many

CDR3 DNA: TGTGCCAGCAGTTCCGACGGGACTAGCGGGACGAGAGTTAATGAGCAGTTCTTC
CDR3 protein: CASSSDGTSGTRVNEQFF
J gene: TRBJ2-1
V gene: TRBV28
D gene: TRBD2
clone size: few

CDR3 DNA: TGTGCCAGCAGGGGGACCCGGACAGCGGGCGAGCAGTTCTTC
CDR3 protein: CASRGTRTAGEQFF
J gene: TRBJ2-1
V gene: TRBV27
D gene: -
clone size: many

CDR3 DNA: TGTGCCAGCAGCGTAGCTAGCTATCGCGATGGCAATGAGCAGTTCTTC
CDR3 protein: CASSVASYRDGNEQFF
J gene: TRBJ2-1
V gene: TRBV9
D gene: -
clone size: -

CDR3 DNA: TGCAGCGTCCCAAGGGGATACACTGAAGCTTTCTTT
CDR3 protein: CSVPRGYTEAFF
J gene: TRBJ1-1
V gene: TRBV29-1
D gene: -
clone size: once

CDR3 DNA: TGTGCCAGCAGTTACCGGGGTAAATCACCCCTCCACTTT
CDR3 protein: CASSYRGKSPLHF
J gene: TRBJ1-6
V gene: TRBV6-5
D gene: -
clone size: few

CDR3 DNA: TGTGCCAGCAGTGGGTTAGCCAAAAACATTCGGTACTTC
CDR3 protein: CASSGLAKNIRYF
J gene: TRBJ2-4
V gene: TRBV2
D gene: -
clone size: -

CDR3 DNA: TGTGCCATCAGTGAGTCGAGGCAGGCACAGGAAGAAGCTTTCTTT
CDR3 protein: CAISESRQAQEEAFF
J gene: TRBJ1-1
V gene: TRBV10-3
D gene: -
clone size: many

CDR3 DNA: TGTGCCAGCAGTTACTCGATAGAACGGACTGAAGCTTTCTTT
CDR3 protein: CASSYSIERTEAFF
J gene: TRBJ1-1
V gene: TRBV6-2/TRBV6-3
D gene: -
clone size: many

CDR3 DNA: TGTGCCAGCAGCTTCGACATTCAGGGCGGGGAGCTGTTTTTT
CDR3 protein: CASSFDIQGGELFF
J gene: TRBJ2-2
V gene: TRBV7-9
D gene: -
clone size: -

CDR3 DNA: TGTGCCAGCAGTTACTCGATAGCGGGAGACCGAGTCAATGAGCAGTTCTTC
CDR3 protein: CASSYSIAGDRVNEQFF
J gene: TRBJ2-1
V gene: TRBV6-2/TRBV6-3
D gene: TRBD2
clone size: many

CDR3 DNA: TGTGCCAGCAGCGTAGGTGGCGGGAGGATCAATGAGCAGTTCTTC
CDR3 protein: CASSVGGGRINEQFF
J gene: TRBJ2-1
V gene: TRBV9
D gene: TRBD2
clone size: many

CDR3 DNA: TGCAGTGCAGACGACAGCGGGGGCCCGACCTCCGCCTACAATGAGCAGTTCTTC
CDR3 protein: CSADDSGGPTSAYNEQFF
J gene: TRBJ2-1
V gene: TRBV20-1
D gene: TRBD2
clone size: -

CDR3 DNA: TGTGCCAGCAGCTATTATCGGGACAGGGCCACCTACGAGCAGTACTTC
CDR3 protein: CASSYYRDRATYEQYF
J gene: TRBJ2-7
V gene: TRBV11-1
D gene: TRBD1
clone size: few

CDR3 DNA: TGCAGTGCATACAGGGGGCTCGGTGGCTACACCTTC
CDR3 protein: CSAYRGLGGYTF
J gene: TRBJ1-2
V gene: TRBV20-1
D gene: TRBD1
clone size: many

CDR3 DNA: TGTGCCAGCAGCTTATTTGGACAGGCTAATGAAAAACTGTTTTTT
CDR3 protein: CASSLFGQANEKLFF
J gene: TRBJ1-4
V gene: TRBV5-5
D gene: TRBD1
clone size: many